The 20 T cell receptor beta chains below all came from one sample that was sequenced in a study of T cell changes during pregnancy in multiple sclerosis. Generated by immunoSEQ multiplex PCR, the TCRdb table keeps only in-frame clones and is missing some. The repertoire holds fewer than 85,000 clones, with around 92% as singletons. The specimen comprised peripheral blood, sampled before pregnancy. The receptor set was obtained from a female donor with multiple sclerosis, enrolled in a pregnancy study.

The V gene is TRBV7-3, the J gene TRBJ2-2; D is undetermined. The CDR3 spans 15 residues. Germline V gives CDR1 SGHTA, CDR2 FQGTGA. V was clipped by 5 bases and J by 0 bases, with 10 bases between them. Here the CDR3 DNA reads TGTGCCAGCAGCCTTGGTAGTGCGAACACCGGGGAGCTGTTTTTT. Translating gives CASSLGSANTGELFF.

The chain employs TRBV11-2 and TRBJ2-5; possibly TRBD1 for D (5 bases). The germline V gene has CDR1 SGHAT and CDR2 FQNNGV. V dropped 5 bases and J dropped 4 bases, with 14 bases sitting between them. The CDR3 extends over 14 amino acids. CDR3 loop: CASSPQGFRETQYF. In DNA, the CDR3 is TGTGCCAGCAGCCCTCAGGGCTTTCGAGAGACCCAGTACTTC.

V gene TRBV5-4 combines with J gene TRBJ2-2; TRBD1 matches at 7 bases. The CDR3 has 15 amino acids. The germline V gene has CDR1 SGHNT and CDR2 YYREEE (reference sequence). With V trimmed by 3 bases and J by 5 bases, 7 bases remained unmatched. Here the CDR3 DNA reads TGTGCCAGCAGCTCGGGACAGATCGGGACCGGGGAGCTGTTTTTT. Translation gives CASSSGQIGTGELFF.

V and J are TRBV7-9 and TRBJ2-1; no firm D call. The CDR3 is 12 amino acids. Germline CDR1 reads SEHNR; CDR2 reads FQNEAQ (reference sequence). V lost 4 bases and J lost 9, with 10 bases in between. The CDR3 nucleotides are TGTGCCAGCAGCTGGATTTCGGGTGAGCAGTTCTTC. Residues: CASSWISGEQFF.

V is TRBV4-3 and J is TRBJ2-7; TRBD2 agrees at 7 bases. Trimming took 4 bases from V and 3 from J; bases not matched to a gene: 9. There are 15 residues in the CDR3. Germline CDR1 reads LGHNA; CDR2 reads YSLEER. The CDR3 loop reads CASSPTQTSYYEQYF. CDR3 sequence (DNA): TGCGCCAGCAGCCCAACCCAGACTAGCTACTACGAGCAGTACTTC.

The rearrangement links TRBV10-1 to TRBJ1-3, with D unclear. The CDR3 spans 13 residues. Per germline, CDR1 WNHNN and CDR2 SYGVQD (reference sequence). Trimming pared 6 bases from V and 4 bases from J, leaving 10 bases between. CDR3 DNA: TGCGCCAGCAGGGGCCTCCACGGAAACACCATATATTTT. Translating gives CASRGLHGNTIYF.

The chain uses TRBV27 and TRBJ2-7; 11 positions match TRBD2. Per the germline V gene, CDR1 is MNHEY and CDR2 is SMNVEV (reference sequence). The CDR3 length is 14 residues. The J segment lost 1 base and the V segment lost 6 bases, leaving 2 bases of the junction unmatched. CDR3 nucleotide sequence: TGTGCCAGCAGGGGACTAGCGGAGTCCTACGAGCAGTACTTC. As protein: CASRGLAESYEQYF.

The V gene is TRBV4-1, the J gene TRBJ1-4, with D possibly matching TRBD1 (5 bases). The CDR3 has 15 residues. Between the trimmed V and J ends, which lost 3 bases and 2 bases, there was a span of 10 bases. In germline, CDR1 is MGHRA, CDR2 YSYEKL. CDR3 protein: CASSQDQGTNEKLFF. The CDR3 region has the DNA TGCGCCAGCAGCCAGGATCAGGGTACTAATGAAAAACTGTTTTTT.

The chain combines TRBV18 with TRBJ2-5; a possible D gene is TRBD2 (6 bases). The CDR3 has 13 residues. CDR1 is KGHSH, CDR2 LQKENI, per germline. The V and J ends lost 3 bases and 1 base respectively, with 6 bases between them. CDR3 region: CASSPGLQETQYF. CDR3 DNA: TGTGCCAGCTCACCGGGACTCCAAGAGACCCAGTACTTC.

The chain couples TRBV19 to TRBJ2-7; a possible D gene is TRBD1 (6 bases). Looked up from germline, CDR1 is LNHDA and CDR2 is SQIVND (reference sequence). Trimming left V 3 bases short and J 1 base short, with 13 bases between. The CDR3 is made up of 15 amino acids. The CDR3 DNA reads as TGTGCCAGTAGTATGACTCTGGGGGCGTCCTACGAGCAGTACTTC. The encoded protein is CASSMTLGASYEQYF.

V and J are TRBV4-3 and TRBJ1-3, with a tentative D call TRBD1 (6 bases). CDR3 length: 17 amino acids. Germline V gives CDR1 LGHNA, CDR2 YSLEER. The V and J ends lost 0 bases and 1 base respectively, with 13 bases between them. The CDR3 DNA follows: TGCGCCAGCAGCCAAGATCGGGAACAGGGTTCTGGAAACACCATATATTTT. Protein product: CASSQDREQGSGNTIYF.

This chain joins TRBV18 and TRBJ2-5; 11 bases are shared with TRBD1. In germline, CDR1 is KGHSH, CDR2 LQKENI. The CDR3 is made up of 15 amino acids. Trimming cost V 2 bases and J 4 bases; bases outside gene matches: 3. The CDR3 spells CASSPSDRGRETQYF. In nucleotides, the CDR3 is TGTGCCAGCTCACCATCGGACAGGGGGCGAGAGACCCAGTACTTC.

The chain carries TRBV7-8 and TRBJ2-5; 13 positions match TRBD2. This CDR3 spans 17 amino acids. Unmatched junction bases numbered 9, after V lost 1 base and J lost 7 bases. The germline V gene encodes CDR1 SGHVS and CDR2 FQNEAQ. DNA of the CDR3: TGTGCCAGCAGCTTAGAAAGGACTAGCGGGAGATTGGGGACCCAGTACTTC. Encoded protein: CASSLERTSGRLGTQYF.

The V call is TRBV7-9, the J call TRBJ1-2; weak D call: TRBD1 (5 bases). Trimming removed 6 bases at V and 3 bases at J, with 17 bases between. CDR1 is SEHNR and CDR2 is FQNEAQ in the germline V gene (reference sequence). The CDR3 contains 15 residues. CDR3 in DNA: TGTGCCAGCAGTTCTATCGGGGGAACCCACTATGGCTACACCTTC. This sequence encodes CASSSIGGTHYGYTF.

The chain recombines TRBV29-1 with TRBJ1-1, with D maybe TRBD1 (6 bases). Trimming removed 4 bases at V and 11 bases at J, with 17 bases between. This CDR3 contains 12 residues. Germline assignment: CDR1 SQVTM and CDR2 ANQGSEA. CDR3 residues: CSVVRQRGLAFF. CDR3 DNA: TGCAGCGTTGTTCGACAGAGGGGGTTGGCTTTCTTT. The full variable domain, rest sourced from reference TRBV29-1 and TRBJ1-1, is SAVISQKPSRDICQRGTSLTIQCQVDSQVTMMFWYRQQPGQSLTLIATANQGSEATYESGFVIDKFPISRPNLTFSTLTVSNMSPEDSSIYLCSVVRQRGLAFFGQGTRLTVV.

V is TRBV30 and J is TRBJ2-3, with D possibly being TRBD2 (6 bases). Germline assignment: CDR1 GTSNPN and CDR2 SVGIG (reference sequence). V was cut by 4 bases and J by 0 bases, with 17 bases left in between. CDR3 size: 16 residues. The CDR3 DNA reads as TGTGCCTGGACGGGGACTGCTACCTCTAGCACAGATACGCAGTATTTT. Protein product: CAWTGTATSSTDTQYF.

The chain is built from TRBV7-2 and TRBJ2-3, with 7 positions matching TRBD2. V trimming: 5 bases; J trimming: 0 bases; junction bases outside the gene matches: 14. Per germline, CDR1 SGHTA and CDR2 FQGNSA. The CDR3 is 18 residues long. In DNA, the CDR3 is TGTGCCAGCAGCCCGGTGGGGGGGAGGGTATCTAGCACAGATACGCAGTATTTT. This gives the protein CASSPVGGRVSSTDTQYF.

CDR3 protein: CASSQTLGDNEQFF. The CDR3 DNA follows: TGCGCCAGCAGCCAAACTCTAGGGGACAATGAGCAGTTCTTC. The chain carries TRBV4-3 and TRBJ2-1; a possible D gene is TRBD1 (5 bases). This CDR3 spans 14 amino acids. Trimming pared 2 bases from V and 5 bases from J, leaving 10 bases between. The germline gives CDR1 LGHNA, CDR2 YSLEER.

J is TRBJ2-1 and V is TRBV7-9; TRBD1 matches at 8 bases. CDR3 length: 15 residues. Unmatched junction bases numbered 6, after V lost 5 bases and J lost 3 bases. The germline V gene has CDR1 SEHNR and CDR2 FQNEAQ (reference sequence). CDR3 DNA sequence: TGTGCCAGCAGCCCGACAGGGGTTTACTACAATGAGCAGTTCTTC. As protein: CASSPTGVYYNEQFF.

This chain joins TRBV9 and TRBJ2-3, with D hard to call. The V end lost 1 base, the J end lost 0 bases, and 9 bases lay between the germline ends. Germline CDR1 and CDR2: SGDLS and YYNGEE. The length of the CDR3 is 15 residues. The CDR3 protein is CASSVNPLSTDTQYF. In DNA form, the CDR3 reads TGTGCCAGCAGCGTAAATCCCCTGAGCACAGATACGCAGTATTTT.